This passage covers 15 T cell receptor beta chains from one sample sequenced in a study of blood T cell repertoires in COVID-19. Clones were read by immunoSEQ multiplex PCR, and TCRdb kept only the in-frame ones, dropping some. This sample has approximately 220,000 clones, with 80% to 90% found just once. Sequencing used peripheral blood. Receptors were obtained from an elderly woman with acute or convalescent COVID-19.

The chain is built from TRBV2 and TRBJ2-3; maybe TRBD2 (5 bases). In germline, CDR1 is SNHLY, CDR2 FYNNEI. Trimming stripped 6 bases from V and 6 bases from J, with 22 bases between. The CDR3 contains 16 residues. CDR3 nucleotide sequence: TGTGCCAGCAGCGCATCCGACTCCCTTTCGGGGGATACGCAGTATTTT. It encodes CASSASDSLSGDTQYF.

The sample holds one count of this clone. This chain uses TRBV18 with TRBJ1-5; D unresolved. CDR1 and CDR2 (germline): KGHSH, LQKENI. This CDR3 has 15 amino acids. V was cut by 5 bases and J by 0 bases, with 11 bases left in between. The CDR3 spells CASSSDIDSNQPQHF. DNA for the CDR3: TGTGCCAGCTCATCAGACATAGATAGCAATCAGCCCCAGCATTTT.

Here the CDR3 DNA reads TGTGCCAGCAGCCAACCACTGACAGGGTTTGAAAAACTGTTTTTT. It translates to CASSQPLTGFEKLFF. This sequence joins TRBV6-5 and TRBJ1-4; 7 nucleotides align to TRBD1. Germline CDR1 and CDR2: MNHEY and SVGAGI. The CDR3 runs 15 residues. V lost 6 bases to trimming and J lost 7 bases; unmatched junction nucleotides: 11.

The gene calls are TRBV7-3 and TRBJ2-1; 9 nucleotides line up with TRBD2. V trimming: 0 bases; J trimming: 10 bases; junction bases outside the gene matches: 4. CDR1 SGHTA and CDR2 FQGTGA come from the germline V gene. The CDR3 extends over 14 amino acids. The CDR3 reads CASSLTAGGREQFF. In DNA form, the CDR3 reads TGTGCCAGCAGCTTAACAGCGGGGGGACGCGAGCAGTTCTTC.

This clone was seen only a few times. The V call is TRBV2, the J call TRBJ2-7; 7 bases line up with TRBD1. The CDR3 contains 14 residues. V dropped 7 bases and J dropped 3; count of bases not matched to a gene: 9. From germline, CDR1 is SNHLY and CDR2 FYNNEI. The chain's CDR3 is CASKSGTAVYEQYF. CDR3 DNA: TGTGCCAGCAAGTCCGGGACAGCAGTCTACGAGCAGTACTTC.

The chain links TRBV3-1 (or the pseudogene TRBV3-2) to TRBJ2-1, with TRBD1 as a possible D gene (5 bases). In germline, CDR1 is LGHDT, CDR2 YNNKEL (reference sequence). The V end lost 5 bases, the J end lost 15 bases, and 17 bases lay between the germline ends. The CDR3 extends over 12 amino acids. The CDR3 region is CASSWAETAPFF. Here the CDR3 DNA reads TGTGCCAGCAGCTGGGCGGAGACAGCACCGTTCTTC.

The rearrangement uses TRBV28 and TRBJ1-4; 8 bases map to TRBD1. CDR1 is MDHEN and CDR2 is SYDVKM in the germline V gene. The V gene end was trimmed by 6 bases and the J gene end by 7 bases; junction bases not matched to a gene: 10. This CDR3 region has 15 residues. The CDR3 bases are TGTGCCAGCAGATCAGGGGGCAATAGTCGTGAAAAACTGTTTTTT. Protein: CASRSGGNSREKLFF.

This clone was seen just once. This rearrangement joins TRBV7-2 to TRBJ2-7, with 9 positions matching TRBD2. The CDR3 consists of 15 residues. Trimming cost V 7 bases and J 1 base; bases outside gene matches: 8. Germline assignment: CDR1 SGHTA and CDR2 FQGNSA. CDR3 sequence reads: CASTPSGGFSYEQYF. CDR3 DNA sequence: TGTGCCAGCACCCCGAGCGGGGGGTTTTCCTACGAGCAGTACTTC.

The chain links TRBV7-3 to TRBJ1-1; D is perhaps TRBD1 (6 bases). Germline V gene data show CDR1 as SGHTA and CDR2 as FQGTGA. The V end lost 1 base, the J end lost 3 bases, and 6 bases lay between the germline ends. This CDR3 spans 13 amino acids. The CDR3 sequence is CASSLNRDTEAFF. For the CDR3, the DNA is TGTGCCAGCAGCTTAAACAGGGACACTGAAGCTTTCTTT.

J is TRBJ2-2 and V is TRBV10-3; TRBD2 matches at 7 bases. The CDR3 runs 16 residues. After removal of 0 bases from V and 7 bases from J, the junction contained 8 bases not matched to a gene. Germline values: CDR1 ENHRY, CDR2 SYGVKD. CDR3: CAISESRGSDGGELFF. CDR3 nucleotides: TGTGCCATCAGTGAGTCGCGCGGGAGTGATGGCGGGGAGCTGTTTTTT.

The CDR3 sequence: CASSYSTGGNQPQHF. CDR3 DNA: TGTGCCAGCAGTTACTCAACAGGGGGCAATCAGCCCCAGCATTTT. The chain links TRBV6-5 to TRBJ1-5; the match to TRBD1 covers 7 bases. The J segment lost 2 bases and the V segment lost 0 bases, leaving 1 base of the junction unmatched. The CDR3 extends over 15 amino acids. Germline-derived CDR1 and CDR2 are MNHEY and SVGAGI.

The V gene is TRBV27, the J gene TRBJ2-3, with D hard to call. V shed 6 bases and J shed 2 bases, with 6 bases lying between them. The CDR3 is 12 amino acids. Germline V gives CDR1 MNHEY, CDR2 SMNVEV (reference sequence). CDR3 amino acids: CASRGNTDTQYF. CDR3 nucleotides: TGTGCCAGCAGGGGCAACACAGATACGCAGTATTTT.

CDR3 region: CASSESSGSGTDTQYF. The CDR3 DNA reads as TGCGCCAGCAGTGAGTCTAGCGGGAGCGGCACAGATACGCAGTATTTT. This chain connects TRBV10-1 to TRBJ2-3; 9 bases fit TRBD2. The CDR3 runs to 16 residues. After removal of 0 bases from V and 1 base from J, the junction contained 2 bases not matched to a gene. Per germline, CDR1 WNHNN and CDR2 SYGVQD (reference sequence).

The chain recombines TRBV7-2 with TRBJ2-3, with 13 bases identical to TRBD2. Germline CDR1 reads SGHTA; CDR2 reads FQGNSA. J was trimmed by 4 bases and V by 2 bases; bases with no gene match: 3. CDR3 size: 16 residues. CDR3 protein: CASSLRLAGGPDTQYF. The CDR3 nucleotides are TGTGCCAGCAGCTTACGACTAGCGGGGGGCCCAGATACGCAGTATTTT.

V gene TRBV10-3 combines with J gene TRBJ1-6, with 10 bases lining up with TRBD1. The germline gives CDR1 ENHRY, CDR2 SYGVKD. V dropped 5 bases and J dropped 0; count of bases not matched to a gene: 7. The CDR3 spans 18 residues. CDR3 residues: CAISRQGQGSSYNSPLHF. In nucleotides, the CDR3 is TGTGCCATCAGTCGCCAGGGACAGGGGAGCTCCTATAATTCACCCCTCCACTTT.